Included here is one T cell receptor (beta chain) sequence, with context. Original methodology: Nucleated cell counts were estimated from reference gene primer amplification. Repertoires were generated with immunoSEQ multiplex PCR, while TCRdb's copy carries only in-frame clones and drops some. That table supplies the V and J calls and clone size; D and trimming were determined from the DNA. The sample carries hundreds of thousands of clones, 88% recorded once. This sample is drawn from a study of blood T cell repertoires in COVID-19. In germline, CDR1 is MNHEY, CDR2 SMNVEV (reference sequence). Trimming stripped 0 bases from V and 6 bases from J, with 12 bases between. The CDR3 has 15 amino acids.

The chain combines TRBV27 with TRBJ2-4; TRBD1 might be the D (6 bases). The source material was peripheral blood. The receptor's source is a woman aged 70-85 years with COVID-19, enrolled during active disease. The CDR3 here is CASSLSQGWGNIQYF. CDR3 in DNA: TGTGCCAGCAGTTTATCCCAGGGGTGGGGAAACATTCAGTACTTC.